The source of this T cell receptor beta chain is a study of T cells in Graves' hyperthyroidism and ophthalmopathy. Comment on this clonotype: What it recognizes is unknown.

Diagnostic assessment was based on clinical symptoms, serum thyroxine and TRAb, thyroid ultrasound and orbital computed tomography. Template material for amplifying TCR beta CDR3 regions consisted of RNA transcripts. In the first-round RT-PCR of the TCR CDR3, the HTBI primer set was used. TCRdb redid the calling of the multiplex PCR reads with MiXCR, one entry per CDR3 protein. The sample has about 640,000 distinct CDR3 sequences, 20% to 25% seen once; the top ten hold 30% to 40%. This CDR3 comprises 12 residues. V dropped 5 bases and J dropped 3 bases, with 7 bases sitting between them. Germline CDR1 reads MDHEN; CDR2 reads SYDVKM. General observations from the study: In validation, the model predicted ophthalmopathy. These predictions came a median about 6 months before onset. Blood also showed most of the thyroid clonotypes that were expanded above 0.001.

V and J are TRBV28 and TRBJ1-1; no reliable D call. The specimen sequenced was blood. This TCR derives from a man aged 25 to 45 with Graves' ophthalmopathy. CDR3 sequence reads: CASSPLDTEAFF. The CDR3 nucleotides are TGTGCCAGCAGTCCGTTGGACACTGAAGCTTTCTTT.